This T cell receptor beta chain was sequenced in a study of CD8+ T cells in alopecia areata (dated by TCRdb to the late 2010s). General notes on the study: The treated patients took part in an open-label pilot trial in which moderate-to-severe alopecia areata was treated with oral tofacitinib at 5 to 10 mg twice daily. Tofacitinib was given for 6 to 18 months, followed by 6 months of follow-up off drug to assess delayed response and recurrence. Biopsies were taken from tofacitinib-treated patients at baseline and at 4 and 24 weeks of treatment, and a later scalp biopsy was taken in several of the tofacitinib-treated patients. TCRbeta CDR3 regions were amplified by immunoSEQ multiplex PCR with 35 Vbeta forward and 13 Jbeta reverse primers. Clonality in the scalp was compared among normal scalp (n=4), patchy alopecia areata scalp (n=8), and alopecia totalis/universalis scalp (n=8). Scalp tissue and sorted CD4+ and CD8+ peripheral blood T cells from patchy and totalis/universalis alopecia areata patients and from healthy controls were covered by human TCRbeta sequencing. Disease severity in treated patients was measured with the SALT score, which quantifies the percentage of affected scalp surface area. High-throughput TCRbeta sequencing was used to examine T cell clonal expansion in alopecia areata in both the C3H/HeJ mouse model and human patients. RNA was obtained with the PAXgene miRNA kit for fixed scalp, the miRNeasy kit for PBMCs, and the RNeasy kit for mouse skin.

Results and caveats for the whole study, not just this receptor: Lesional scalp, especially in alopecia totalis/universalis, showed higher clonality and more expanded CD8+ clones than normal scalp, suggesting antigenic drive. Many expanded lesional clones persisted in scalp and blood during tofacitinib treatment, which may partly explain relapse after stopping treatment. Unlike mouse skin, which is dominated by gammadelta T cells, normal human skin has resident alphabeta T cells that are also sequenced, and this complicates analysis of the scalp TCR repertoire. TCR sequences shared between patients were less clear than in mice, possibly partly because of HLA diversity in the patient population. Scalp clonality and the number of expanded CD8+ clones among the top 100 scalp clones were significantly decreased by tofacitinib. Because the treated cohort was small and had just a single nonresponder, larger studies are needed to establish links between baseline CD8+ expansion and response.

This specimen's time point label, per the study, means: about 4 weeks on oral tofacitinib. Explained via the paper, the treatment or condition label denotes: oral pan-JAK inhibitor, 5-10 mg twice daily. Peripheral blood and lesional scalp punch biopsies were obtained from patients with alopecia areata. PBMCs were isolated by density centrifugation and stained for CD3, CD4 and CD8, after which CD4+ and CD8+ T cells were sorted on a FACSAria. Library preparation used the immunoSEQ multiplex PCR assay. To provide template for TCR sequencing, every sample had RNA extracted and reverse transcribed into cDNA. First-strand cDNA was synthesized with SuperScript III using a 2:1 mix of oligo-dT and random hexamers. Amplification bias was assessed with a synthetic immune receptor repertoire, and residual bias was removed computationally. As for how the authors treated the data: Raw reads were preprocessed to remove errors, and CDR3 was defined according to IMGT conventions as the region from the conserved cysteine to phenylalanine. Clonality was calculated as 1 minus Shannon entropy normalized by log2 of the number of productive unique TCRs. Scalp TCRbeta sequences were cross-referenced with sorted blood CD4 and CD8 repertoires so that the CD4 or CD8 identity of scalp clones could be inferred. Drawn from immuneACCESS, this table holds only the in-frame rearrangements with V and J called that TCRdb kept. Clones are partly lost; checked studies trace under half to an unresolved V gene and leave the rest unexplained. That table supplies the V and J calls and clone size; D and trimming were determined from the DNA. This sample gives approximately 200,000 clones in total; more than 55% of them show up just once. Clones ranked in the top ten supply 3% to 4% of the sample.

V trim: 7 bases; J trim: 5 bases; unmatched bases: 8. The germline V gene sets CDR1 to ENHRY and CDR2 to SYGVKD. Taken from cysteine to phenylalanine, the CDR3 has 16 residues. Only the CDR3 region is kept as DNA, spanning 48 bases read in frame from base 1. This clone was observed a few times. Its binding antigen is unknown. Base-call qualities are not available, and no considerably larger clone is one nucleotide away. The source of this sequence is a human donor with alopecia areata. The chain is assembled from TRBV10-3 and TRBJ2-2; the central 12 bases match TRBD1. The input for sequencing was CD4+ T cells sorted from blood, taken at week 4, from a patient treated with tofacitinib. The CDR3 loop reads CAIKPGQGAGTGELFF. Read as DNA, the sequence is TGTGCCATCAAACCGGGACAGGGGGCAGGAACCGGGGAGCTGTTTTTT.